Listed below are T cell receptor beta chains from one sample, sequenced in a study of monozygotic twins with inflammatory bowel disease. TCRdb re-called the 5' RACE reads and catalogs CDR3 proteins one per entry, DNA excluded. The sample yields 310,000 or so distinct CDR3 sequences, of which the top ten take up under 2.5%. Sequencing was done on a sample of blood. These receptors all come from a human donor with ulcerative colitis or Crohn's disease, or a healthy co-twin of an affected twin (not recorded which). Both conserved end residues are part of each CDR3. A clone size is listed for some rows: how often the clone was seen (once, few, many), or a class if it is expanded.

size,J,V,CDR3
medium-sized,TRBJ2-7,TRBV27,CASSLAGSSYEQYF
NA,TRBJ1-1,TRBV20-1,CSARKGGLATEAFF
NA,TRBJ2-7,TRBV28,CASSFTLQSYEQYF
NA,TRBJ2-4,TRBV6-2/TRBV6-3,CASSPQHPLGEFGNIQYF
NA,TRBJ2-2,TRBV19,CASSGDRYTGELFF
NA,TRBJ2-1,TRBV5-1,CASSLGSPGLEQFF
NA,TRBJ2-1,TRBV5-1,CASSLLAGAPLEQFF
NA,TRBJ2-1,TRBV28,CASRGLAIFSYNEQFF
NA,TRBJ2-2,TRBV24-1,CATSDLIPGQTNTGELFF
NA,TRBJ2-5,TRBV12-3/TRBV12-4,CASTNRMGTQYF
NA,TRBJ2-3,TRBV12-3/TRBV12-4,CASSSMGTQYF
NA,TRBJ1-1,TRBV11-2,CASSLTDNAFF
NA,TRBJ1-3,TRBV7-8,CASSSVQGHSGNTIYF
NA,TRBJ1-5,TRBV4-3,CASSQEVEGQPQHF
NA,TRBJ2-7,TRBV5-1,CASSLESAGSYEQYF
NA,TRBJ2-1,TRBV28,CASSPLDRAYNEQFF
NA,TRBJ2-7,TRBV4-1,CASSQEVSVSSYEQYF
NA,TRBJ2-7,TRBV5-1,CASSFQGYEQYF
NA,TRBJ2-2,TRBV29-1,CSVEGVNTGELFF
NA,TRBJ2-7,TRBV28,CASSLPGTSGTYEQYF
NA,TRBJ2-3,TRBV24-1,CATSSGTPSGGQYF
NA,TRBJ1-2,TRBV10-3,CAISEKTDLYGYTF
NA,TRBJ1-2,TRBV5-5,CASSLGSRYGYTF
NA,TRBJ1-4,TRBV5-4,CASNLGGSNEKLFF
NA,TRBJ2-7,TRBV7-3,CASSLTSSGSPHEQYF
NA,TRBJ2-1,TRBV7-3,CASSFSGSFGNEQFF
NA,TRBJ2-4,TRBV28,CASSLGDSRRGFQYF
NA,TRBJ2-1,TRBV7-3,CASRGQGAYNEQFF